This T cell receptor (beta chain) was profiled in a study of shared clonotypes between healthy human individuals. Clones were read by immunoSEQ multiplex PCR, and TCRdb kept only the in-frame ones, dropping some. The table includes 450,000 to 650,000 clones, around 78% detected once. Germline CDR1 is GTSNPN and CDR2 is SVGIG (reference sequence). The CDR3 runs 13 residues. This clone was seen a few times. At the DNA level, this CDR3 is encoded by other sequences in the same sample as well. The V call is TRBV30, the J call TRBJ2-5; D might be TRBD1 (6 bases). The J call may be incorrect, as the DNA end agrees better with TRBJ2-7. The clonotype comes from a woman between 40 and 55 years old in good health. Some clones in this sample may be carry-over from other donors' samples. Sample: PBMCs. The CDR3 here is CAWSRDTPYEQYF. CDR3 nucleotide sequence: TGTGCCTGGAGCCGGGACACCCCCTACGAGCAGTACTTC.